The rows below give T cell receptor beta chains drawn from one sample of a study of blood T cell repertoires in COVID-19. Libraries were prepared by immunoSEQ multiplex PCR; TCRdb keeps only in-frame clonotypes and omits some of them. The sample records tens of thousands of clones, 85% to 90% being singletons. Sequenced sample: peripheral blood. The source of these receptors is a woman of 80 years or more with COVID-19, enrolled during active disease. Both conserved end residues are part of each CDR3. A D gene is named only where the DNA matches it firmly. The listing skips clone size in some rows; elsewhere it reads once, few, many or a size class.

abundance,j_gene,d_gene,v_gene,CDR3nt,CDR3aa
NA,TRBJ1-2,NA,TRBV5-1,TGCGCCAGCAGCTTGGGAATACAGTCTTCTAACTATGGCTACACCTTC,CASSLGIQSSNYGYTF
NA,TRBJ2-7,TRBD2,TRBV14,TGTGCCAGCAGCAAAGGACTAGCGGTCTACGAGCAGTACTTC,CASSKGLAVYEQYF
NA,TRBJ2-5,NA,TRBV2,TGTGCCAGCAGTGAAGTGTCAACAGTAGAGACCCAGTACTTC,CASSEVSTVETQYF
NA,TRBJ2-3,TRBD1,TRBV11-2,TGTGCCAGCAGCACTCGACAGGGCGTCACAGATACGCAGTATTTT,CASSTRQGVTDTQYF
NA,TRBJ2-7,NA,TRBV21-1,TGTGCCAGCAGCAAAGTGACTAGCGGGGAGGACGAGCAGTACTTC,CASSKVTSGEDEQYF
NA,TRBJ2-1,TRBD2,TRBV3-1/TRBV3-2,TGTGCCAGCAGCCTTAAAGCGGGAGGGCCAGGGGAGCAGTTCTTC,CASSLKAGGPGEQFF
medium-sized,TRBJ1-1,NA,TRBV19,TGTGCCAGTAGTATAGACCGGCCAGGGTACACTGAAGCTTTCTTT,CASSIDRPGYTEAFF
NA,TRBJ2-7,TRBD1,TRBV28,TGTGCCAGCATAATAGGGACAGGGAACTACGAGCAGTACTTC,CASIIGTGNYEQYF
once,TRBJ2-5,NA,TRBV11-2,TGTGCCAGCAGTTATTTGGAGACCCAGTACTTC,CASSYLETQYF
once,TRBJ1-2,NA,TRBV18,TGTGCCAGCTCACCGACGACAGGTGTTAGCGGCTACACCTTC,CASSPTTGVSGYTF
NA,TRBJ1-1,NA,TRBV18,TGTGCCAGCTCACACGACAGCATGAACACTGAAGCTTTCTTT,CASSHDSMNTEAFF
NA,TRBJ2-1,NA,TRBV7-9,TGTGCCAGCAGCCCCCGAGGGGGCGGGGTGTCCTACAATGAGCAGTTCTTC,CASSPRGGGVSYNEQFF
NA,TRBJ1-4,TRBD1,TRBV3-1/TRBV3-2,TGTGCCAGCAGCTCCTCCGGGACAGGGACAAGGGAAAAACTGTTTTTT,CASSSSGTGTREKLFF
NA,TRBJ2-2,NA,TRBV29-1,TGCAGCGTTGGGAATAGCGCCGGGGAGCTGTTTTTT,CSVGNSAGELFF
NA,TRBJ2-3,NA,TRBV9,TGTGCCAGCAGCCCCTCGACAGTTAGCACAGATACGCAGTATTTT,CASSPSTVSTDTQYF
NA,TRBJ2-3,TRBD2,TRBV4-1,TGCGCCAGCAGCCCGAATCGGCTAGCGGGAGGGCCGGGCGATACGCAGTATTTT,CASSPNRLAGGPGDTQYF
NA,TRBJ2-1,TRBD2,TRBV11-2,TGTGCCAGCAGCTTAATGATGCGGGGGGCTTGGAATGAGCAGTTCTTC,CASSLMMRGAWNEQFF
NA,TRBJ1-3,NA,TRBV7-2,TGTGCCAGCAGCTTAGTGCCAGGAATCACTGGAAACACCATATATTTT,CASSLVPGITGNTIYF
NA,TRBJ2-1,NA,TRBV11-3,TGTGCCAGCAGCTTAGATGGGCTGAATGAGCAGTTCTTC,CASSLDGLNEQFF
few,TRBJ1-5,TRBD1,TRBV19,TGTGCCAGTAGTAAGGGACAGGGGGCGAATCAGCCCCAGCATTTT,CASSKGQGANQPQHF
NA,TRBJ1-2,NA,TRBV6-4,TGTGCCAGCAGCTTCGGGAGCAGTGGCTACACCTTC,CASSFGSSGYTF
few,TRBJ2-7,NA,TRBV16,TGTGCCAGCAGCCAATTTGAGCAAACCTACGAGCAGTACTTC,CASSQFEQTYEQYF
NA,TRBJ1-5,NA,TRBV7-8,TGTGCCAGCAGCTTACGGACTTTGGCTGGCAATCAGCCCCAGCATTTT,CASSLRTLAGNQPQHF
medium-sized,TRBJ1-1,NA,TRBV7-9,TGTGCCAGCAGCCCCGGGACTGAAGCTTTCTTT,CASSPGTEAFF
NA,TRBJ2-7,TRBD1,TRBV10-3,TGTGCCATTTCCTCATCGACAGGGGCCTACGAGCAGTACTTC,CAISSSTGAYEQYF